This T cell receptor (beta chain) was recorded in a study of T cell responses to AZD1222 COVID-19 vaccine. For the study at large: Pooling was applied to second doses at about 4 or about 12 weeks. The study, taken as a whole, reports: Vaccine-associated CD4 TCRs spanned spike, dominant at 160-218 and 743-854. Spike-specific TCR repertoires showed rising breadth and depth after two AZD1222 doses. It should be noted that donors were predominantly white British and more often female, and clonal diversity was possibly underestimated.

In regard to this clone: What it recognizes is unknown.

Trimming stripped 0 bases from V and 0 bases from J, with 6 bases between. Germline V gene data show CDR1 as MGHRA and CDR2 as YSYEKL. The CDR3 contains 15 residues. The repertoire was sequenced with immunoSEQ multiplex PCR; TCRdb's copy has only in-frame clones and lacks some. The repertoire holds roughly 110,000 clones, with 85% to 90% as singletons. Sequences were derived from peripheral blood, sampled on day 0 of AZD1222 vaccination. The receptor's source is an adult in good health. This sequence joins TRBV4-1 and TRBJ1-3, with D hard to call. This CDR3 reads CASSQEQYSGNTIYF. The CDR3 coding sequence is TGCGCCAGCAGCCAAGAACAGTACTCTGGAAACACCATATATTTT.